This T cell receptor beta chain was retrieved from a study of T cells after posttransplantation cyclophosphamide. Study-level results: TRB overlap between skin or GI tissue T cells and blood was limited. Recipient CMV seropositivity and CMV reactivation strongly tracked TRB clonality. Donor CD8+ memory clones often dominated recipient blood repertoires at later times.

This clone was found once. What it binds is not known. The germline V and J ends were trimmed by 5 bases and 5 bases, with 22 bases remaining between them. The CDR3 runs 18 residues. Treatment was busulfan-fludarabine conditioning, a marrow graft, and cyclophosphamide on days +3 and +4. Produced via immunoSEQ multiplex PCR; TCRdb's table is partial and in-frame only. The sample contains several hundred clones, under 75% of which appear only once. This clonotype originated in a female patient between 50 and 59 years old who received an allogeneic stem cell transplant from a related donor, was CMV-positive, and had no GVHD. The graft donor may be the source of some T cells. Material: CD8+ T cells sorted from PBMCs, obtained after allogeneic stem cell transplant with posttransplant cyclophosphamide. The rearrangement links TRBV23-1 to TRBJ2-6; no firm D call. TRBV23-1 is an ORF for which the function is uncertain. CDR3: CASSTKLTQQSRANVLTF. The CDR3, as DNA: TGCGCCAGCAGTACTAAACTTACGCAACAAAGTCGGGCCAACGTCCTGACTTTC.